A selection of T cell receptor beta chains follows, all from one sample in a study of neurological immune-mediated disorders. TCRdb re-called the 5' RACE reads through MiXCR, storing one row per CDR3 protein. The sample has about 66,000 distinct CDR3 sequences, approximately 4.1% seen once; the top ten hold approximately 1.2%. The source material was PBMCs. The receptors were gathered from a man younger than 40 with multiple sclerosis. CDR3s include the opening cysteine and the closing phenylalanine or tryptophan. A D gene is named only where the DNA matches it firmly. Clone size is stated in some rows and not others, as once, few, many or a class when expanded.

CDR3 DNA	CDR3 protein	D gene	clone size	J gene	V gene
TGTGCCAGCAGCTTATTCTTTAATTCCCCAGAAGGCTACACCTTC	CASSLFFNSPEGYTF	NA	many	TRBJ1-2	TRBV7-2
TGTGCCTCCCAGGGCAGGGGCTACGAGCAGTACTTC	CASQGRGYEQYF	NA	many	TRBJ2-7	TRBV6-5
TGTGCCAGCAGCCCAGCGGGACAGGGGGCTAATTACGAGCAGTACTTC	CASSPAGQGANYEQYF	TRBD1	many	TRBJ2-7	TRBV7-2
TGTGCCAGCAGCCAGGGGGGGCTTAACTATGGCTACACCTTC	CASSQGGLNYGYTF	TRBD1	many	TRBJ1-2	TRBV7-2
TGTGCCAGCAGCCAATTTGGGACAGGCATAGGCAATGAGCAGTTCTTC	CASSQFGTGIGNEQFF	TRBD1	many	TRBJ2-1	TRBV16
TGTGCCAGCAGCCCAGGATACAATGAGCAGTTCTTC	CASSPGYNEQFF	NA	many	TRBJ2-1	TRBV7-9
TGCGCCAGCAGCTACACCGCGGGGACAGGGAGTACCGGGGAGCTGTTTTTT	CASSYTAGTGSTGELFF	TRBD1	many	TRBJ2-2	TRBV5-1
TGTGCCAGCAGCAAAATTCTTAGAGGGGGGAGCAATCAGCCCCAGCATTTT	CASSKILRGGSNQPQHF	NA	medium-sized	TRBJ1-5	TRBV21-1
TGCGCCAGCAGAAGGATTAGCGGACAAGGTTTTGAGACCCAGTACTTC	CASRRISGQGFETQYF	NA	many	TRBJ2-5	TRBV5-1
TGTGCCAGCAGCTTAGGTACAGGGCCCACTGAAGCTTTCTTT	CASSLGTGPTEAFF	NA	many	TRBJ1-1	TRBV11-2
TGTGCCAGCAGCCCCCAACTAGTCCCCATAGGAGAGACCCAGTACTTC	CASSPQLVPIGETQYF	NA	many	TRBJ2-5	TRBV7-9
TGTGCCAGCAGTTACCATGGGACCAAAAACATTCAGTACTTC	CASSYHGTKNIQYF	NA	many	TRBJ2-4	TRBV6-6
TGTGCCAGCAGTTACGGGGGGTTCGGCGGCTACACCTTC	CASSYGGFGGYTF	NA	many	TRBJ1-2	TRBV6-2/TRBV6-3
TGCAGCGTTGCGGGGGGACAGGGGGCAGGTGGCACCGGGGAGCTGTTTTTT	CSVAGGQGAGGTGELFF	TRBD1	many	TRBJ2-2	TRBV29-1
TGTGCCAGCAGCCCCTGGGTTGCGAACACCGGGGAGCTGTTTTTT	CASSPWVANTGELFF	NA	many	TRBJ2-2	TRBV7-2
TGCGCCAGCAGCTTCCAGGACTTCGACACAGATACGCAGTATTTT	CASSFQDFDTDTQYF	NA	many	TRBJ2-3	TRBV5-1
TGCAGTGCTAGAGGGACAGGGCACTACAATGAGCAGTTCTTC	CSARGTGHYNEQFF	TRBD1	many	TRBJ2-1	TRBV20-1
TGTGCCAGCAGTCCCGAAACCCTCCGACAGGGAAACACTGAAGCTTTCTTT	CASSPETLRQGNTEAFF	TRBD1	many	TRBJ1-1	TRBV3-1
TGTGCCAGCAGCTTAGAGGCGAAAGATACGCAGTATTTT	CASSLEAKDTQYF	NA	many	TRBJ2-3	TRBV7-2
TGTGCCAGCAGTCACAAACAGACCACAGATACGCAGTATTTT	CASSHKQTTDTQYF	NA	many	TRBJ2-3	TRBV12-3/TRBV12-4
TGCAGTGTCCGACACTATAGCAATCAGCCCCAGCATTTT	CSVRHYSNQPQHF	NA	many	TRBJ1-5	TRBV20-1
TGTGCCAGCAGTCCAGGACAGTTCTCACATAGCAATCAGCCCCAGAATTTT	CASSPGQFSHSNQPQNF	NA	NA	TRBJ1-5	TRBV6-2/TRBV6-3
TGTGCCAGCAGTTTAGGACAGGGGCGGAACAATGAGCAGTTCTTC	CASSLGQGRNNEQFF	TRBD1	NA	TRBJ2-1	TRBV27
TGCAGCGTTGAGAGAACTAGCGGGGTGGCCCGAGAGACCCAGTACTTC	CSVERTSGVARETQYF	TRBD2	many	TRBJ2-5	TRBV29-1
TGTGCCAGCAGCCAAGTACGGCAGGGACTTTCACCCCTCCACTTT	CASSQVRQGLSPLHF	NA	many	TRBJ1-6	TRBV3-1
TGTGCCAGCAGCTTTGCCAGGCTTACCTATGGCTACACCTTC	CASSFARLTYGYTF	NA	many	TRBJ1-2	TRBV5-5
TGCGCCAGCAGCCAAGTGACAGGGACTGGGGCCAACGTCCTGACTTTC	CASSQVTGTGANVLTF	TRBD1	many	TRBJ2-6	TRBV4-3
TGCAGTGCCCGGGTCTTGGGTAGGGGAAGCACAGATACGCAGTATTTT	CSARVLGRGSTDTQYF	NA	few	TRBJ2-3	TRBV20-1
TGCAGTGCCCTAGCCGGGACTAGGTTGAGCACAGATACGCAGTATTTT	CSALAGTRLSTDTQYF	TRBD2	many	TRBJ2-3	TRBV20-1
TGCGCCAGCAGCCCCAGCGTCGGGCAGCACTATGGCTACACCTTC	CASSPSVGQHYGYTF	NA	few	TRBJ1-2	TRBV5-1
TGCGCCAGCAGCCAGAACCTAGCGGGGGGACTAAGCTCCTACAATGAGCAGTTCTTC	CASSQNLAGGLSSYNEQFF	TRBD2	many	TRBJ2-1	TRBV4-1
TGCGCCAGCAGCTTGGAACTAGCGGGGGCGGGCACAGATACGCAGTATTTT	CASSLELAGAGTDTQYF	TRBD2	many	TRBJ2-3	TRBV5-1
TGTGCCAGCAGCTCCAAATCCAGGAGTCGGGAGACCCAGTACTTC	CASSSKSRSRETQYF	NA	many	TRBJ2-5	TRBV5-6
TGTGCCAGCAAAACAGGGTCAAACTCCTACGAGCAGTACTTC	CASKTGSNSYEQYF	NA	many	TRBJ2-7	TRBV28
TGTGTCAGCAGAGCGACAGGCGAAGAGACCCAGTACTTC	CVSRATGEETQYF	NA	NA	TRBJ2-5	TRBV25-1
TGTGCCAGCAGCCCAGACAGGGGCACAGATACGCAGTATTTT	CASSPDRGTDTQYF	TRBD1	few	TRBJ2-3	TRBV7-3
TGCGCCAGCAGCTTGTCTGGTTTCGGCAGGGCATACACTGAAGCTTTCTTT	CASSLSGFGRAYTEAFF	NA	many	TRBJ1-1	TRBV5-1
TGCGCCAGCAGCTCTCAGGGGGGAGAGACCCAGTACTTC	CASSSQGGETQYF	NA	many	TRBJ2-5	TRBV5-1
TGTGCCAGCAGCCCCTCTAGCGGGGGATACAATGAGCAGTTCTTC	CASSPSSGGYNEQFF	TRBD2	many	TRBJ2-1	TRBV6-5
TGCGCCAGCAGCTTCTCACAGGGGGCGCCCAGGGAGCAGTTCTTC	CASSFSQGAPREQFF	TRBD1	many	TRBJ2-1	TRBV5-1
TGCGCCAGCAAGGGCAGGGTGGACACCGGGGAGCTGTTTTTT	CASKGRVDTGELFF	NA	many	TRBJ2-2	TRBV5-1
TGCAGTGCCCCGAAGGACGCGTACAATGAGCAGTTCTTC	CSAPKDAYNEQFF	NA	many	TRBJ2-1	TRBV20-1
TGCAGTGCTGGAGGGGCGGGGACCACAGATACGCAGTATTTT	CSAGGAGTTDTQYF	NA	many	TRBJ2-3	TRBV20-1
TGTGCCAGCAGCCCCGGCGGCAGGGCTTCAAACTATGGCTACACCTTC	CASSPGGRASNYGYTF	NA	many	TRBJ1-2	TRBV27
TGCGCCAGCAGCTTGTCGACGGGGGGGACCCAGTACTTC	CASSLSTGGTQYF	TRBD2	few	TRBJ2-5	TRBV5-1
TGCGCCAGCAGCTTGGGGACAGTTGCTAACTATGGCTACACCTTC	CASSLGTVANYGYTF	NA	many	TRBJ1-2	TRBV5-1
TGCAGTGCTCCAGCGGGGGCCCAAGAGACCCAGTACTTC	CSAPAGAQETQYF	TRBD2	many	TRBJ2-5	TRBV20-1
TGCAGTGCTGTCGGGACGGAGCACAATAACTATGGCTACACCTTC	CSAVGTEHNNYGYTF	NA	many	TRBJ1-2	TRBV20-1
TGTGCCAGCAGTGCCCTCCAAGGTGGGTCCTACGAGCAGTACTTC	CASSALQGGSYEQYF	NA	many	TRBJ2-7	TRBV6-1
TGTGCCAGCAGCTTAGCGGTCGGGAGGGCGGCCAACGTCCTGACTTTC	CASSLAVGRAANVLTF	TRBD2	many	TRBJ2-6	TRBV7-9
TGCAGTGCTAGACTAGCGGGGGCCATCCTCTCCGAGCAGTACTTC	CSARLAGAILSEQYF	TRBD2	many	TRBJ2-7	TRBV20-1
TGTGCCAGCAACGGGGGGGTCACAGATACGCAGTATTTT	CASNGGVTDTQYF	TRBD2	many	TRBJ2-3	TRBV6-5
TGTGCCAGCAGCAGCTGGACGGGGGCCACCGGGGAGCTGTTTTTT	CASSSWTGATGELFF	NA	many	TRBJ2-2	TRBV7-8
TGCAGCGTAGTGGACGCTGTCTATGGCTACACCTTC	CSVVDAVYGYTF	NA	many	TRBJ1-2	TRBV29-1
TGTGCCAGCAGTTTGACCACAGGGATTTACGGCTACACCTTC	CASSLTTGIYGYTF	NA	many	TRBJ1-2	TRBV6-2/TRBV6-3
TGTGCCAGCAGCCCGGGACAGGGCCGGTCCGGGGACACTGAAGCTTTCTTT	CASSPGQGRSGDTEAFF	TRBD1	many	TRBJ1-1	TRBV7-9
TGCGCCAGCAGAATCGGGGGGGAATACGAGCAGTACTTC	CASRIGGEYEQYF	TRBD2	many	TRBJ2-7	TRBV5-1
TGCGCCAGCAGCTTGCAGGGGCCTTTGAACACTGAAGCTTTCTTT	CASSLQGPLNTEAFF	NA	many	TRBJ1-1	TRBV5-1
TGTGCCAGCAGCCAAGATATCACTCAATATAGCACAGATACGCAGTATTTT	CASSQDITQYSTDTQYF	NA	many	TRBJ2-3	TRBV14